The rows below give T cell receptor beta chains drawn from one sample of a study of OX40 agonist ivuxolimab in advanced cancers. Profiling relied on immunoSEQ multiplex PCR, and the TCRdb table lists in-frame clones only, not all of them. Altogether 25,000 to 35,000 clones are present, approximately 86% being singletons, with the ten largest covering approximately 33%. The sample was CD4+ or CD8+ T cells sorted from blood, taken in a trial of the OX40 agonist ivuxolimab. These receptor sequences come from an adult with an advanced solid tumor such as melanoma, head and neck, liver or kidney cancer. CDR3s include the opening cysteine and the closing phenylalanine or tryptophan. Fields, in order: J gene, clone size, D gene, V gene, CDR3 protein, CDR3 DNA. The D gene is left open where the match is weak. Some rows mark clone size as missing; the rest say once, few, many or name a class of expanded clone.

TRBJ1-2	once	NA	TRBV29-1	CSVVSSPGAYGYTF	TGCAGCGTTGTGTCAAGCCCAGGGGCTTACGGCTACACCTTC
TRBJ2-5	NA	NA	TRBV27	CASSSSRVRETQYF	TGTGCCAGCAGTTCCTCTAGGGTTCGGGAGACCCAGTACTTC
TRBJ1-2	NA	TRBD1	TRBV28	CASSLGTAIAVDYGYTF	TGTGCCAGCAGTTTGGGGACAGCCATAGCCGTTGACTATGGCTACACCTTC
TRBJ1-4	NA	NA	TRBV4-3	CASSQVLYRTNEKLFF	TGCGCCAGCAGCCAAGTTTTATACCGAACTAATGAAAAACTGTTTTTT
TRBJ2-7	NA	TRBD2	TRBV5-6	CASSPTSGREYYEQYF	TGTGCCAGCAGCCCGACTAGCGGGAGAGAGTACTACGAGCAGTACTTC
TRBJ1-4	NA	NA	TRBV4-3	CASSPQFDSATNEKLFF	TGCGCCAGCAGCCCGCAATTCGACAGTGCAACTAATGAAAAACTGTTTTTT
TRBJ2-4	NA	TRBD1	TRBV7-9	CASSFHRDSLAKNIQYF	TGTGCCAGCAGCTTCCACCGGGACAGCCTAGCCAAAAACATTCAGTACTTC
TRBJ2-2	NA	NA	TRBV27	CASSLGRVGYTGELFF	TGTGCCAGCAGTTTGGGTAGGGTCGGGTACACCGGGGAGCTGTTTTTT
TRBJ2-2	NA	NA	TRBV30	CAWIKGNTGELFF	TGTGCCTGGATAAAGGGGAACACCGGGGAGCTGTTTTTT
TRBJ2-7	once	NA	TRBV2	CASTQVGGPVYEQYF	TGTGCCAGCACCCAAGTTGGGGGGCCGGTCTACGAGCAGTACTTC
TRBJ1-1	NA	NA	TRBV19	CASSIDGAGEIYTEAFF	TGTGCCAGTAGTATAGACGGGGCAGGGGAAATTTATACTGAAGCTTTCTTT
TRBJ1-6	NA	TRBD1	TRBV4-1	CASSQDDRGGSPLHF	TGCGCCAGCAGCCAAGACGACAGGGGCGGATCACCCCTCCACTTT
TRBJ1-4	NA	NA	TRBV19	CASSTFGTLNEKLFF	TGTGCCAGTAGTACCTTCGGGACACTTAATGAAAAACTGTTTTTT
TRBJ2-1	NA	NA	TRBV7-9	CASSLAGSYNEQFF	TGTGCCAGCAGCCTTGCGGGATCCTACAATGAGCAGTTCTTC
TRBJ1-5	NA	NA	TRBV28	CASSLLLTESNQPQHF	TGTGCCAGCAGTCTCCTCCTGACTGAAAGCAATCAGCCCCAGCATTTT
TRBJ2-3	NA	NA	TRBV9	CASSVTGTSVRDTQYF	TGTGCCAGCAGCGTCACCGGGACTTCCGTTCGAGATACGCAGTATTTT
TRBJ2-1	NA	NA	TRBV7-8	CASNPRDNEQFF	TGTGCCAGCAACCCTAGGGACAATGAGCAGTTCTTC
TRBJ1-1	NA	NA	TRBV13	CASSTRQSNTEAFF	TGTGCCAGCAGCACGCGACAGAGCAACACTGAAGCTTTCTTT
TRBJ2-3	NA	TRBD2	TRBV2	CARSLAGLHTQYF	TGTGCCAGATCACTAGCGGGGTTGCATACGCAGTATTTT
TRBJ2-7	NA	NA	TRBV7-2	CASSLEAGRGTYEQYF	TGTGCCAGCAGCTTAGAGGCGGGCCGGGGGACCTACGAGCAGTACTTC
TRBJ2-7	NA	NA	TRBV25-1	CASSEYGEEKAYEQYF	TGTGCCAGCAGTGAATATGGCGAGGAAAAGGCCTACGAGCAGTACTTC
TRBJ2-7	NA	TRBD2	TRBV9	CASSVGGSSYEQYF	TGTGCCAGCAGCGTGGGGGGGAGCTCCTACGAGCAGTACTTC
TRBJ1-5	once	TRBD1	TRBV11-2	CASSPKGGQERSQPQHF	TGTGCCAGCAGCCCAAAGGGGGGACAGGAGAGGAGCCAGCCCCAGCATTTT
TRBJ2-2	NA	NA	TRBV4-1	CASREGTGELFF	TGCGCCAGCAGGGAAGGGACCGGGGAGCTGTTTTTT
TRBJ2-7	NA	TRBD1	TRBV5-1	CASTLGGTGLYEQYF	TGCGCCAGCACCCTGGGGGGGACAGGGTTGTACGAGCAGTACTTC
TRBJ1-5	NA	NA	TRBV28	CASTIQGFNQPQHF	TGTGCCAGCACCATACAGGGTTTTAATCAGCCCCAGCATTTT
TRBJ2-2	NA	NA	TRBV10-3	CALRGASTGELFF	TGTGCCCTCCGGGGGGCAAGCACCGGGGAGCTGTTTTTT
TRBJ1-2	NA	NA	TRBV28	CASSLGLIAYGYTF	TGTGCCAGCAGCCTGGGGTTAATCGCATATGGCTACACCTTC
TRBJ1-5	NA	NA	TRBV9	CASSVPPAGRSNQPQHF	TGTGCCAGCAGCGTACCCCCGGCGGGGAGGAGTAATCAGCCCCAGCATTTT
TRBJ2-4	NA	NA	TRBV5-8	CASSEGFTNSIQYF	TGTGCCAGCAGCGAGGGTTTCACAAACTCCATTCAGTACTTC
TRBJ1-2	few	TRBD1	TRBV19	CATAQGAVGYTF	TGTGCCACCGCACAGGGGGCGGTTGGCTACACCTTC
TRBJ2-7	NA	NA	TRBV27	CASTPGGGQHEQYF	TGTGCCAGCACTCCTGGGGGCGGACAACACGAGCAGTACTTC
TRBJ2-7	NA	NA	TRBV6-5	CASSYSDSYEQYF	TGTGCCAGCAGTTACTCGGACAGTTACGAGCAGTACTTC
TRBJ2-7	once	NA	TRBV7-8	CASSLGQAFEQYF	TGTGCCAGCAGCCTGGGACAAGCCTTCGAGCAGTACTTC
TRBJ2-5	NA	NA	TRBV2	CASSELGQQETQYF	TGTGCCAGCAGTGAACTGGGCCAGCAAGAGACCCAGTACTTC
TRBJ2-7	few	TRBD2	TRBV19	CASSIRSGEYHEQYF	TGTGCCAGTAGTATTAGGAGCGGGGAATACCACGAGCAGTACTTC
TRBJ1-2	few	NA	TRBV2	CARQGNYGYTF	TGTGCCAGACAGGGAAACTATGGCTACACCTTC
TRBJ2-7	NA	TRBD1	TRBV5-1	CASSLNPGQGVHEQYF	TGCGCCAGCAGCTTAAATCCGGGACAGGGGGTCCACGAGCAGTACTTC
TRBJ2-7	NA	TRBD2	TRBV13	CASSIGLAGYEQYF	TGTGCCAGCAGCATCGGACTAGCGGGGTACGAGCAGTACTTC
TRBJ1-6	few	TRBD1	TRBV15	CATAGQGYNSPLHF	TGTGCCACCGCGGGACAGGGTTATAATTCACCCCTCCACTTT
TRBJ2-1	NA	TRBD2	TRBV29-1	CSVEDLVERGDNEQFF	TGCAGCGTTGAAGATCTGGTTGAGCGGGGCGACAATGAGCAGTTCTTC
TRBJ1-1	NA	NA	TRBV15	CATSRARGLNTEAFF	TGTGCCACCAGTCGGGCGAGGGGGTTGAACACTGAAGCTTTCTTT
TRBJ1-4	NA	NA	TRBV11-2	CASSLEHSGGKLFF	TGTGCCAGCAGCTTAGAACACAGTGGGGGAAAACTGTTTTTT
TRBJ2-7	few	NA	TRBV11-3	CASSTRDTGQYEQYF	TGTGCCAGCAGCACCAGGGATACCGGACAATACGAGCAGTACTTC
TRBJ2-1	NA	NA	TRBV5-4	CASSLYPDRLTNEQFF	TGTGCCAGCAGCTTGTACCCGGACAGATTAACTAATGAGCAGTTCTTC
TRBJ2-7	NA	NA	TRBV27	CASSFSAGGSYEQYF	TGTGCCAGCAGTTTTTCTGCGGGCGGCTCCTACGAGCAGTACTTC
TRBJ1-5	NA	NA	TRBV10-1	CASSSSPNQPQHF	TGCGCCAGCAGTTCCAGTCCCAATCAGCCCCAGCATTTT
TRBJ2-3	NA	NA	TRBV11-3	CASSAGTADTQYF	TGTGCCAGCAGCGCCGGGACGGCAGATACGCAGTATTTT